The next 31 T cell receptor beta chains were all read from a single sample in a study of memory CD4+ T cells and cytomegalovirus serostatus. The sort gate was single viable CD3+CD4+CD8-CD45RO+ cells for memory CD4+ T cells. Clones were sequenced by immunoSEQ multiplex PCR, and TCRdb holds only the in-frame ones, with some missing. The sample lists 65,000 to 95,000 clones, approximately 84% occurring once. Sample: memory CD4+ T cells from blood. Receptors originate from an adult in good health and CMV-seronegative.

The gene calls are TRBV7-2 and TRBJ1-3; D remains ambiguous. Germline V lookup: CDR1 SGHTA, CDR2 FQGNSA. Trimming pared 3 bases from V and 0 bases from J, leaving 9 bases between. This CDR3 spans 15 amino acids. CDR3 coding DNA: TGTGCCAGCAGCTTGCAAGCAGGCTCTGGAAACACCATATATTTT. Translation gives CASSLQAGSGNTIYF.

This chain joins TRBV30 and TRBJ1-1; 8 nucleotides line up with TRBD1. Germline V gene lookup returns CDR1 GTSNPN and CDR2 SVGIG (reference sequence). J lost 4 bases, V lost 3 bases, and 4 bases had no gene match. The CDR3 length is 13 residues. The CDR3 is CAWRSTGATEAFF. The CDR3 nucleotides read TGTGCCTGGAGATCGACAGGGGCCACTGAAGCTTTCTTT.

The CDR3 DNA reads as TGTGCCAGCAGGGACAGGGGCCCTGTAAACTATGGCTACACCTTC. Protein: CASRDRGPVNYGYTF. The chain couples TRBV5-4 to TRBJ1-2; 9 positions agree with TRBD1. Germline assignment: CDR1 SGHNT and CDR2 YYREEE (reference sequence). There are 15 residues in the CDR3. With V trimmed by 5 bases and J by 2 bases, 7 bases remained unmatched.

The chain carries TRBV4-3 and TRBJ2-1; D is unresolved. V shed 0 bases and J shed 8 bases, with 8 bases lying between them. The length of the CDR3 is 13 residues. The V gene's germline CDR1 is LGHNA and CDR2 YSLEER. This chain's CDR3 is CASSQDRGYEQFF. The CDR3 DNA follows: TGCGCCAGCAGCCAAGATCGAGGTTATGAGCAGTTCTTC.

The chain employs TRBV7-3 and TRBJ1-1; 9 bases are a match to TRBD1. The CDR3 extends over 15 amino acids. V trimming: 5 bases; J trimming: 5 bases; junction bases outside the gene matches: 9. CDR1 and CDR2 from the germline V gene are SGHTA and FQGTGA. In nucleotides, the CDR3 is TGTGCCAGCAGCCCCAACAGGGGGCAGGGGACTGAAGCTTTCTTT. Its protein product is CASSPNRGQGTEAFF.

The chain recombines TRBV28 with TRBJ1-4, with D maybe TRBD1 (5 bases). Looked up from germline, CDR1 is MDHEN and CDR2 is SYDVKM. V was clipped by 2 bases and J by 2 bases, with 12 bases between them. The CDR3 is 16 residues long. CDR3 sequence: CASSLVGAGTNEKLFF. The CDR3 DNA follows: TGTGCCAGCAGTTTAGTTGGGGCTGGGACTAATGAAAAACTGTTTTTT.

CDR3 sequence reads: CASSTPGQSQPQHF. The CDR3 DNA reads as TGTGCCAGTAGTACTCCGGGGCAGAGTCAGCCCCAGCATTTT. The genes are TRBV19 and TRBJ1-5, with D possibly being TRBD1 (5 bases). Trimming removed 4 bases at V and 6 bases at J, with 13 bases between. The CDR3 is made up of 14 amino acids. Per germline, CDR1 LNHDA and CDR2 SQIVND (reference sequence).

V and J are TRBV15 and TRBJ2-5; D gene ambiguous. Germline V lookup: CDR1 LNHNV, CDR2 YYDKDF (reference sequence). This CDR3 contains 12 residues. V lost 5 bases, J lost 5 bases, and 9 bases lay in between. The CDR3 sequence is CATSLRRETQYF. Written as DNA, the CDR3 is TGTGCCACCAGCTTACGGCGGGAGACCCAGTACTTC.

The chain carries TRBV4-3 and TRBJ2-3, with 8 positions matching TRBD2. The germline gives CDR1 LGHNA, CDR2 YSLEER. This CDR3 is built from 16 residues. V shed 3 bases, J shed 2 bases, and the junction held 7 bases outside the gene matches. The CDR3 region has the DNA TGCGCCAGCAGCCAGAACCCGGGACTAGACACAGATACGCAGTATTTT. It encodes CASSQNPGLDTDTQYF.

The gene calls are TRBV28 and TRBJ1-5, with D possibly TRBD1 on 6 matching bases. The CDR3 has 15 residues. V lost 4 bases and J lost 2, with 12 bases in between. Germline CDR1 is MDHEN and CDR2 is SYDVKM. CDR3 nucleotide sequence: TGTGCCAGCAGTTCTGGACAGCGGGGCAATCAGCCCCAGCATTTT. This codes for CASSSGQRGNQPQHF.

This rearrangement joins TRBV6-1 to TRBJ1-1; D is undetermined. The CDR3 runs 14 residues. Germline CDR1 MNHNS, CDR2 SASEGT. Trimming shortened V by 7 bases and J by 4 bases, and 16 bases separated the two germline ends. The DNA for the CDR3 is TGTGCCAGCACCCCCGACGGTCGTAGCACTGAAGCTTTCTTT. Amino acids: CASTPDGRSTEAFF.

The chain is built from TRBV7-2 and TRBJ1-4; D is possibly TRBD1 (5 bases). The CDR3 covers 15 residues. CDR1 SGHTA and CDR2 FQGNSA come from the germline V gene. Trimming took off 7 bases at V and 4 bases at J, with 16 bases between the two ends. CDR3 in amino acids: CASTSGGRVNEKLFF. The CDR3 bases are TGTGCCAGCACCTCGGGGGGAAGGGTTAATGAAAAACTGTTTTTT.

J is TRBJ1-1 and V is TRBV7-9; D ambiguous. CDR1 is SEHNR and CDR2 is FQNEAQ in the germline V gene (reference sequence). Trimming shortened V by 5 bases and J by 4 bases, and 17 bases separated the two germline ends. The CDR3 is 15 residues long. The chain's CDR3 is CASSPRGSEGTEAFF. For the CDR3, the DNA is TGTGCCAGCAGCCCGCGGGGATCGGAGGGCACTGAAGCTTTCTTT.

This clone was counted once. One end of the junction varies from germline; a read error may be responsible. The chain carries TRBV7-7 and TRBJ2-5; D is unresolved. The length of the CDR3 is 14 residues. Germline values: CDR1 SSHAT, CDR2 FNYEAQ (reference sequence). For the CDR3, the DNA is TGTGCTAGCAGCACGAACTCGGGTCAAGAGACCCAGTACTTC. This translates into CASSTNSGQETQYF.

J is TRBJ2-2 and V is TRBV7-9; 8 positions agree with TRBD1. Unmatched junction bases numbered 8, after V lost 5 bases and J lost 3 bases. The germline CDR1 and CDR2 sequences are SEHNR and FQNEAQ (reference sequence). There are 16 residues in the CDR3. The CDR3 reads CASSPPGGGYTGELFF. The CDR3 DNA reads TGTGCCAGCAGCCCCCCAGGGGGCGGTTACACCGGGGAGCTGTTTTTT. Using reference TRBV7-9 and TRBJ2-2 for the parts outside the CDR3, the full variable domain is DTGVSQNPRHKITKRGQNVTFRCDPISEHNRLYWYRQTLGQGPEFLTYFQNEAQLEKSRLLSDRFSAERPKGSFSTLEIQRTEQGDSAMYLCASSPPGGGYTGELFFGEGSRLTVL.

The chain couples TRBV5-6 to TRBJ2-5, with no clear D. Trimming removed 1 base at V and 5 bases at J, with 9 bases between. The V gene's germline CDR1 is SGHDT and CDR2 YYEEEE. CDR3 length: 13 residues. The CDR3 spells CASSLTRRETQYF. CDR3 nucleotides: TGTGCCAGCAGCTTGACCCGGCGGGAGACCCAGTACTTC.

This clone was counted between two and nine times. J is TRBJ1-1 and V is TRBV4-1, with D tentatively TRBD1 (5 bases). In germline, CDR1 is MGHRA, CDR2 YSYEKL. Trimming removed 3 bases at V and 1 base at J, with 9 bases between. The CDR3 has 14 amino acids. The CDR3 nucleotides are TGCGCCAGCAGCCATTGGGGGAAGAACACTGAAGCTTTCTTT. As protein: CASSHWGKNTEAFF.

The chain combines TRBV9 with TRBJ2-1, with TRBD2 matching over 11 bases. Trimming took 0 bases from V and 10 from J; bases not matched to a gene: 12. Germline-derived CDR1 and CDR2 are SGDLS and YYNGEE. The CDR3 contains 17 residues. CDR3 region: CASSVGLSSGGVREQFF. CDR3 DNA sequence: TGTGCCAGCAGCGTAGGTCTCAGTAGCGGGGGGGTAAGAGAGCAGTTCTTC.

This clone occurred once. The rearrangement uses TRBV6-5 and TRBJ2-7; 9 nucleotides align to TRBD2. CDR1 and CDR2 (germline): MNHEY, SVGAGI. This CDR3 spans 14 amino acids. V dropped 7 bases and J dropped 6; count of bases not matched to a gene: 10. CDR3 DNA: TGTGCCAGCAAGGAGGGACTAGCCCCCCGCGAGCAGTACTTC. Translation gives CASKEGLAPREQYF.

V and J are TRBV10-3 and TRBJ2-2, with a weak D call TRBD1 (6 bases). With 3 bases removed from V and 4 bases from J, the gap between germline ends came to 12 bases. Germline-derived CDR1 and CDR2 are ENHRY and SYGVKD. The CDR3 contains 15 residues. The CDR3 DNA reads TGTGCCATCAGTGACACAGGGCCCCCCACCGGGGAGCTGTTTTTT. It encodes CAISDTGPPTGELFF.

Comment on this clone: The junction departs from the called germline gene at one end, perhaps through a read error. This chain connects TRBV7-7 to TRBJ1-3, with TRBD1 identical over 9 bases. The CDR3 runs 15 residues. Germline V gene lookup returns CDR1 SSHAT and CDR2 FNYEAQ (reference sequence). The CDR3 nucleotides read TGTGCTAGCAGCCGAGACAGGGGGATCGGAAACACCATATATTTT. It yields the protein CASSRDRGIGNTIYF.

The sample holds one count of this clone. The chain uses TRBV30 and TRBJ1-3, with D possibly TRBD1 on 5 matching bases. Per germline, CDR1 GTSNPN and CDR2 SVGIG (reference sequence). CDR3 length: 17 residues. Trimming stripped 1 base from V and 3 bases from J, with 19 bases between. CDR3 in amino acids: CAWSAPRFGDHGNTIYF. In DNA, the CDR3 is TGTGCCTGGAGTGCACCTCGATTTGGGGACCATGGAAACACCATATATTTT.

This clone was seen once. The chain employs TRBV7-9 and TRBJ2-3; 8 bases are shared with TRBD1. Germline V gene data show CDR1 as SEHNR and CDR2 as FQNEAQ (reference sequence). This CDR3 has 16 amino acids. V shed 5 bases and J 2 bases; nucleotides not matched to a gene: 9. CDR3: CASSLGQGPFTDTQYF. The CDR3 bases are TGTGCCAGCAGCCTCGGACAGGGACCTTTCACAGATACGCAGTATTTT.

V and J are TRBV5-1 and TRBJ2-3; D possibly corresponds to TRBD2 (7 bases). V was trimmed by 0 bases and J by 1 base, leaving 15 bases between them. Germline V gene data show CDR1 as SGHRS and CDR2 as YFSETQ. This CDR3 is 17 amino acids long. The CDR3 nucleotides are TGCGCCAGCAGCTTGGCGCGGGGGCTAGCCCGCACAGATACGCAGTATTTT. It specifies CASSLARGLARTDTQYF.

The chain combines TRBV19 with TRBJ2-2; the D is unclear. The CDR3 runs to 14 residues. Germline V gene lookup returns CDR1 LNHDA and CDR2 SQIVND (reference sequence). Trimming cost V 7 bases and J 3 bases, with 12 bases left between them. CDR3 bases: TGTGCCAGTAACTCCGGGCAGGACACCGGGGAGCTGTTTTTT. Amino acid sequence: CASNSGQDTGELFF.

The chain recombines TRBV7-2 with TRBJ1-2; D is perhaps TRBD1 (5 bases). Trimming took off 1 base at V and 4 bases at J, with 16 bases between the two ends. The CDR3 length is 16 residues. The germline CDR1 and CDR2 sequences are SGHTA and FQGNSA. The CDR3 nucleotides are TGTGCCAGCAGCTTAGGGGGGGGGATGGGTTCCTATGGCTACACCTTC. It is translated as CASSLGGGMGSYGYTF.

V usage is TRBV19 and J usage is TRBJ1-3; a possible D gene is TRBD1 (6 bases). The CDR3 has 16 amino acids. Germline V CDR1 and CDR2: LNHDA, SQIVND (reference sequence). V was trimmed by 5 bases and J by 0 bases, leaving 14 bases between them. Here the CDR3 reads CASSSPGAPSGNTIYF. The CDR3 region has the DNA TGTGCCAGTAGTTCTCCGGGGGCCCCCTCTGGAAACACCATATATTTT.

J is TRBJ1-4 and V is TRBV19; the match to TRBD1 covers 8 bases. The J segment lost 0 bases and the V segment lost 9 bases, leaving 15 bases of the junction unmatched. There are 18 residues in the CDR3. CDR1 and CDR2 (germline): LNHDA, SQIVND (reference sequence). CDR3 nucleotide sequence: TGTGCCAGCGAGCGGACAGGGACCCTTTTTGCAACTAATGAAAAACTGTTTTTT. It specifies CASERTGTLFATNEKLFF.

The chain combines TRBV30 with TRBJ1-2, with D unresolved. Trimming took 2 bases from V and 7 from J, leaving 11 bases between them. This CDR3 region has 12 residues. CDR1 is GTSNPN and CDR2 is SVGIG in the germline V gene (reference sequence). The CDR3 DNA is TGTGCCTGGAGTCTTACGGAGACTGGCTACACCTTC. The encoded protein is CAWSLTETGYTF.

This CDR3 reads CASSLDLAGGPYEQYF. The CDR3 DNA follows: TGCGCCAGCAGCTTGGATCTAGCGGGGGGGCCCTACGAGCAGTACTTC. The rearrangement links TRBV5-1 to TRBJ2-7; 12 nucleotides agree with TRBD2. This CDR3 has 16 amino acids. Germline CDR1 reads SGHRS; CDR2 reads YFSETQ. J lost 2 bases, V lost 0 bases, and 3 bases had no gene match.

This sequence joins TRBV6-5 and TRBJ1-4; no reliable D call. Germline V CDR1 and CDR2: MNHEY, SVGAGI. The CDR3 is made up of 15 amino acids. V dropped 6 bases and J dropped 4 bases, with 15 bases sitting between them. For the CDR3, the DNA is TGTGCCAGCAGACCCCCGGGAGCAGTTAATGAAAAACTGTTTTTT. Translated, it gives CASRPPGAVNEKLFF.